These T cell receptor beta chains were read from a single sample in a study of cytomegalovirus exposure and HLA in healthy donors. Assay: immunoSEQ multiplex PCR; the TCRdb copy retains only in-frame clones and omits some. The top ten hold approximately 2.4% of the sample, which has about 170,000 clones, around three quarters seen once. Sequenced input: PBMCs. All receptors come from a woman in her fifties or sixties in good health and CMV-seronegative. Both conserved end residues are part of each CDR3. Each record gives: D gene, V gene, clone size, J gene, CDR3 protein, CDR3 DNA. A D gene is named only where the DNA matches it firmly. Expanded clones get a size class; other rows say once, few or many, or leave the size out.

D: TRBD2
V: TRBV28
size: -
J: TRBJ2-4
CDR3: CASSFGGAKNIQYF
DNA: TGTGCCAGCAGTTTCGGGGGGGCCAAAAACATTCAGTACTTC

D: -
V: TRBV27
size: -
J: TRBJ1-5
CDR3: CASSLYNSYSNQPQHF
DNA: TGTGCCAGCAGTTTATATAACAGCTATAGCAATCAGCCCCAGCATTTT

D: -
V: TRBV4-3
size: -
J: TRBJ1-2
CDR3: CASSQDHNTWHGYTF
DNA: TGCGCCAGCAGCCAAGATCACAATACGTGGCATGGCTACACCTTC

D: TRBD1
V: TRBV7-9
size: few
J: TRBJ1-1
CDR3: CASSPGQGKNTEAFF
DNA: TGTGCCAGCAGCCCGGGACAGGGGAAGAACACTGAAGCTTTCTTT

D: TRBD1
V: TRBV11-2
size: few
J: TRBJ2-1
CDR3: CASSYGQGSYNEQFF
DNA: TGTGCCAGCAGCTACGGACAGGGAAGTTACAATGAGCAGTTCTTC

D: TRBD2
V: TRBV13
size: -
J: TRBJ2-1
CDR3: CASSRKTSGGALSQFF
DNA: TGTGCCAGCAGCCGAAAGACTAGCGGGGGGGCCCTATCCCAGTTCTTC

D: -
V: TRBV5-1
size: -
J: TRBJ2-3
CDR3: CASSLGRGTDTQYF
DNA: TGCGCCAGCAGCTTGGGCAGGGGCACAGATACGCAGTATTTT

D: TRBD1
V: TRBV6-5
size: -
J: TRBJ1-6
CDR3: CASSSGTVNSPLHF
DNA: TGTGCCAGCAGTTCCGGGACAGTTAATTCACCCCTCCACTTT

D: TRBD1
V: TRBV7-8
size: -
J: TRBJ2-5
CDR3: CASSVNRDREETQYF
DNA: TGTGCCAGCAGCGTAAACCGGGACAGGGAAGAGACCCAGTACTTC

D: TRBD1
V: TRBV5-1
size: -
J: TRBJ1-5
CDR3: CASSLGQGDQPQHF
DNA: TGCGCCAGCAGCTTGGGACAGGGGGATCAGCCCCAGCATTTT

D: TRBD1
V: TRBV28
size: -
J: TRBJ2-7
CDR3: CASRPGTGAAYEQYF
DNA: TGTGCCAGCAGGCCCGGGACAGGGGCCGCATACGAGCAGTACTTC

D: -
V: TRBV9
size: -
J: TRBJ2-1
CDR3: CASLQGVEQFF
DNA: TGTGCCAGCTTACAGGGAGTCGAGCAGTTCTTC

D: TRBD1
V: TRBV4-1
size: -
J: TRBJ1-5
CDR3: CASSHAGTGNQPQHF
DNA: TGCGCCAGCAGCCACGCCGGGACAGGGAATCAGCCCCAGCATTTT

D: -
V: TRBV27
size: once
J: TRBJ2-5
CDR3: CASSLLVGEQYF
DNA: TGTGCCAGCAGTTTATTAGTTGGGGAGCAGTACTTC

D: -
V: TRBV18
size: few
J: TRBJ2-3
CDR3: CASSPPGWEGHTDTQYF
DNA: TGTGCCAGCTCACCCCCAGGGTGGGAAGGGCACACAGATACGCAGTATTTT

D: TRBD1
V: TRBV6-1
size: -
J: TRBJ1-3
CDR3: CASRETGGLSGNTIYF
DNA: TGTGCCAGCAGAGAAACAGGGGGCCTCTCTGGAAACACCATATATTTT

D: TRBD1
V: TRBV7-9
size: -
J: TRBJ2-2
CDR3: CASSRDRDTGELFF
DNA: TGTGCCAGCAGCCGGGACAGGGACACCGGGGAGCTGTTTTTT

D: -
V: TRBV2
size: few
J: TRBJ2-1
CDR3: CASSEAGAYSREQFF
DNA: TGTGCCAGCAGTGAAGCGGGGGCCTACAGTCGTGAGCAGTTCTTC

D: -
V: TRBV29-1
size: few
J: TRBJ1-2
CDR3: CSVAGGFRRYGYTF
DNA: TGCAGCGTTGCGGGGGGCTTCAGGAGATATGGCTACACCTTC

D: TRBD1
V: TRBV19
size: few
J: TRBJ2-3
CDR3: CASSPSGQGRWDTQYF
DNA: TGTGCCAGTAGTCCTTCAGGACAGGGGAGGTGGGATACGCAGTATTTT

D: TRBD2
V: TRBV7-8
size: -
J: TRBJ2-3
CDR3: CASTPGLAGVGTDTQYF
DNA: TGTGCCAGCACCCCGGGACTAGCGGGAGTGGGAACAGATACGCAGTATTTT

D: -
V: TRBV9
size: -
J: TRBJ1-2
CDR3: CASSVQTGINNGYTF
DNA: TGTGCCAGCAGCGTGCAAACAGGGATCAATAATGGCTACACCTTC

D: -
V: TRBV5-5
size: -
J: TRBJ1-4
CDR3: CASISLLPTNEKLFF
DNA: TGTGCCAGCATTAGTTTGCTACCAACTAATGAAAAACTGTTTTTT

D: -
V: TRBV5-1
size: -
J: TRBJ2-7
CDR3: CASSLGGVAGEQYF
DNA: TGCGCCAGCAGCTTGGGTGGGGTTGCGGGAGAGCAGTACTTC

D: -
V: TRBV9
size: -
J: TRBJ2-2
CDR3: CASSGRVGGRNTGELFF
DNA: TGTGCCAGCAGCGGTAGGGTAGGGGGTAGAAACACCGGGGAGCTGTTTTTT

D: TRBD2
V: TRBV9
size: -
J: TRBJ2-5
CDR3: CASSVEGGGAVEQYF
DNA: TGTGCCAGCAGCGTAGAGGGCGGGGGGGCCGTAGAGCAGTACTTC

D: -
V: TRBV15
size: -
J: TRBJ2-3
CDR3: CATSRDPGKGGTDTQYF
DNA: TGTGCCACCAGCAGAGATCCAGGGAAAGGGGGCACAGATACGCAGTATTTT

D: -
V: TRBV4-2
size: -
J: TRBJ1-5
CDR3: CASSQELTGSNQPQHF
DNA: TGTGCCAGCAGCCAAGAGCTCACAGGGAGCAATCAGCCCCAGCATTTT

D: -
V: TRBV7-9
size: -
J: TRBJ2-1
CDR3: CASSLDGGSEQFF
DNA: TGTGCCAGCAGCTTAGATGGGGGGAGCGAGCAGTTCTTC

D: TRBD1
V: TRBV28
size: -
J: TRBJ1-4
CDR3: CASRTGNTNEKLFF
DNA: TGTGCCAGCAGGACAGGGAACACTAATGAAAAACTGTTTTTT

D: -
V: TRBV5-6
size: -
J: TRBJ2-7
CDR3: CASSLQIYEQYF
DNA: TGTGCCAGCAGCTTGCAGATCTACGAGCAGTACTTC

D: TRBD2
V: TRBV6-4
size: -
J: TRBJ2-3
CDR3: CASSVSGGFTDTQYF
DNA: TGTGCCAGCAGTGTTAGCGGGGGGTTCACAGATACGCAGTATTTT

D: TRBD1
V: TRBV18
size: once
J: TRBJ2-1
CDR3: CASSTGTGPYYNEQFF
DNA: TGTGCCAGCTCAACCGGGACAGGCCCCTACTACAATGAGCAGTTCTTC

D: -
V: TRBV27
size: few
J: TRBJ2-1
CDR3: CASSLSTGFNEQFF
DNA: TGTGCCAGCAGTTTATCCACAGGGTTCAATGAGCAGTTCTTC

D: -
V: TRBV6-5
size: few
J: TRBJ2-2
CDR3: CASTHRGNTGELFF
DNA: TGTGCCAGCACCCATCGGGGGAACACCGGGGAGCTGTTTTTT

D: TRBD1
V: TRBV27
size: -
J: TRBJ1-4
CDR3: CASSLTGVGEKLFF
DNA: TGTGCCAGCAGTCTCACAGGGGTCGGTGAAAAACTGTTTTTT

D: -
V: TRBV5-5
size: -
J: TRBJ1-1
CDR3: CASRPFSFGAPPGANTEAFF
DNA: TGTGCCAGCAGACCCTTTAGCTTTGGGGCCCCTCCTGGGGCGAACACTGAAGCTTTCTTT

D: TRBD1
V: TRBV18
size: -
J: TRBJ1-5
CDR3: CASSPGTGSSQPQHF
DNA: TGTGCCAGCTCACCCGGGACAGGGAGCAGTCAGCCCCAGCATTTT

D: -
V: TRBV30
size: -
J: TRBJ2-3
CDR3: CAWSEPSHAGSTDTQYF
DNA: TGTGCCTGGAGTGAACCCTCGCACGCGGGGAGCACAGATACGCAGTATTTT

D: -
V: TRBV29-1
size: many
J: TRBJ2-5
CDR3: CSVISGKSRETQYF
DNA: TGCAGCGTGATCTCGGGAAAAAGTCGAGAGACCCAGTACTTC

D: -
V: TRBV7-9
size: -
J: TRBJ2-1
CDR3: CSSSMPREEQFF
DNA: TGTTCCAGCAGCATGCCCCGGGAGGAGCAGTTCTTC

D: TRBD1
V: TRBV13
size: few
J: TRBJ2-1
CDR3: CASSPRDREYNEQFF
DNA: TGTGCCAGCAGCCCCCGGGACAGAGAGTACAATGAGCAGTTCTTC

D: TRBD1
V: TRBV2
size: -
J: TRBJ2-7
CDR3: CASSEGGTGVHEQYF
DNA: TGTGCCAGCAGTGAAGGAGGGACAGGGGTGCACGAGCAGTACTTC

D: -
V: TRBV28
size: -
J: TRBJ1-5
CDR3: CASSLPVTRVGNQPQHF
DNA: TGTGCCAGCAGTTTACCAGTTACCCGGGTGGGCAATCAGCCCCAGCATTTT